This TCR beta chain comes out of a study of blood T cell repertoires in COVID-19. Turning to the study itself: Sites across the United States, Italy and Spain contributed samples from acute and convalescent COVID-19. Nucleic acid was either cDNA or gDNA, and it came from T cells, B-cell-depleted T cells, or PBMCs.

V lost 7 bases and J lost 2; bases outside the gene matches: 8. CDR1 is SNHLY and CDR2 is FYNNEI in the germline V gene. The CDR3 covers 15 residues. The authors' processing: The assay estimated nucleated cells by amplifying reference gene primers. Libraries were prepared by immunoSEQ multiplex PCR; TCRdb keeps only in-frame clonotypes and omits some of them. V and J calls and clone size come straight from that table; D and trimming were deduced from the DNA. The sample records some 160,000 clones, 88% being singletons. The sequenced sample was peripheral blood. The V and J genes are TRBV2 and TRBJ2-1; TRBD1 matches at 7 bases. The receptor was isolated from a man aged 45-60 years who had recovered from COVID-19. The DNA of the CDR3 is TGTGCCAGCACAAAAGACAGGGCAACCTACAATGAGCAGTTCTTC. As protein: CASTKDRATYNEQFF. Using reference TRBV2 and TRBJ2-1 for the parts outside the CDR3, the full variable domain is EPEVTQTPSHQVTQMGQEVILRCVPISNHLYFYWYRQILGQKVEFLVSFYNNEISEKSEIFDDQFSVERPDGSNFTLKIRSTKLEDSAMYFCASTKDRATYNEQFFGPGTRLTVL.